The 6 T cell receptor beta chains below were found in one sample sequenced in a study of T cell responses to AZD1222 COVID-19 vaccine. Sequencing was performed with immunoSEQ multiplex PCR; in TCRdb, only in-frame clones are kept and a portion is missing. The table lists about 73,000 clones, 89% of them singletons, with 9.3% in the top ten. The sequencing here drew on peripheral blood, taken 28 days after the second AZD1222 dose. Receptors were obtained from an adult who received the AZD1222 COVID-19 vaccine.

CDR3 sequence: CARGQPYEQYV. The CDR3 DNA is TGTGCCAGGGGACAGCCCTACGAGCAGTACGTC. The chain combines TRBV6-5 with TRBJ2-7; TRBD1 matches 7 bases. The germline gives CDR1 MNHEY, CDR2 SVGAGI. Trimming at V came to 9 bases and at J to 2 bases, leaving 1 base not matched to a gene. This CDR3 region has 11 residues.

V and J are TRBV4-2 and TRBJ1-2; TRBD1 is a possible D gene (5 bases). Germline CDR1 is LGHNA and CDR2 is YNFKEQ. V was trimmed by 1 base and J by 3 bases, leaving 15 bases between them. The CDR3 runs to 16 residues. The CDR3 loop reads CASSQAGVRADYGYTF. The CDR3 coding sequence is TGTGCCAGCAGCCAAGCTGGGGTCAGGGCGGACTATGGCTACACCTTC.

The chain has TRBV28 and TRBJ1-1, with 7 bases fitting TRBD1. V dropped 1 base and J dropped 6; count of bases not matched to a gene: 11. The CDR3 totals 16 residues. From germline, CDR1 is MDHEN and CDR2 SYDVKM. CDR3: CASSLFLPGQGAEAFF. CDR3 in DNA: TGTGCCAGCAGTTTATTTCTGCCGGGGCAGGGGGCTGAAGCTTTCTTT.

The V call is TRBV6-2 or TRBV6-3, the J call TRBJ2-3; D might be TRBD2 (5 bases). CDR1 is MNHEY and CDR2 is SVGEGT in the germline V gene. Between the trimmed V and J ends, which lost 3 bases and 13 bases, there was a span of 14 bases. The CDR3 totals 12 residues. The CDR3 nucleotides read TGTGCCAGCAGTTATGGCGAGGGCCCCAAGTATTTT. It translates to CASSYGEGPKYF.

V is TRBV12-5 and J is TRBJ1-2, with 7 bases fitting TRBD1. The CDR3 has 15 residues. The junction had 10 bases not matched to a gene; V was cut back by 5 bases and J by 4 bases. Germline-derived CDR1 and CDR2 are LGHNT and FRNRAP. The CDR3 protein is CASGLPQGDSYGYTF. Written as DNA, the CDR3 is TGTGCTAGTGGTCTCCCCCAGGGGGATTCCTATGGCTACACCTTC.

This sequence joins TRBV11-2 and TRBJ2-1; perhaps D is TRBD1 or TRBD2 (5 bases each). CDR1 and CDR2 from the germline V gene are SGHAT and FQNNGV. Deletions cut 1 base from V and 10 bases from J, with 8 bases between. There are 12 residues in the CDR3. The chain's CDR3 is CASSLGDLEQFF. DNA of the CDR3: TGTGCCAGCAGCTTAGGGGACCTAGAGCAGTTCTTC.